This TCR beta chain emerged from a study of cytomegalovirus exposure and HLA in healthy donors. Across the whole study: The 120 validation repertoires, a later analysis reported, used the same platform as the approximately 670 repertoires from the first cohort. Findings of the study overall: The study put some 150 TCR beta chains on its list as cytomegalovirus-associated. Some public TCRs appeared in many individuals, while most sequences were rare.

This clone was observed once. Its antigen is undetermined. The CDR3 runs to 13 residues. The germline CDR1 and CDR2 sequences are MNHNS and SASEGT. Germline trimming cut 8 bases from V and 7 bases from J; bases unmatched to any gene: 4. Assay: immunoSEQ multiplex PCR; the TCRdb copy retains only in-frame clones and omits some. The sample records some 140,000 clones, approximately 89% being singletons. The sequence came from a woman between 18 and 29 years old in good health and CMV-seropositive. Sample: PBMCs. The V and J genes are TRBV6-1 and TRBJ1-4, with 10 positions matching TRBD1. The CDR3 nucleotides are TGTGCCAGCCGACAGGGGGCGAGTGAAAAACTGTTTTTT. Translating gives CASRQGASEKLFF.